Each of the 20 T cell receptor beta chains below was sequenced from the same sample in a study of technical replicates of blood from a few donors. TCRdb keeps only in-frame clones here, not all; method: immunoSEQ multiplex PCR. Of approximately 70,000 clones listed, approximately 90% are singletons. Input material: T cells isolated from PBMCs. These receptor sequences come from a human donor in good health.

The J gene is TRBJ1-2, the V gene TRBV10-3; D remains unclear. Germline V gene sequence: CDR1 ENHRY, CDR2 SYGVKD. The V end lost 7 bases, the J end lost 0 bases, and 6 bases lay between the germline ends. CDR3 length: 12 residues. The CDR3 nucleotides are TGTGCCATCAAACAGACTAACTATGGCTACACCTTC. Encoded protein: CAIKQTNYGYTF.

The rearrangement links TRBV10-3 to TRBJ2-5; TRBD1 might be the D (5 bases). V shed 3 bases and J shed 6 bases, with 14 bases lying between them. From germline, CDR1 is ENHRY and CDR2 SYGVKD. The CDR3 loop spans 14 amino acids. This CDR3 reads CAISDDRRRKTQYF. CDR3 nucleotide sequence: TGTGCCATCAGTGACGACAGACGGCGGAAGACCCAGTACTTC.

The DNA for the CDR3 is TGTGCCAGCAGCGGGGGGACTAGCCGGTACAATGAGCAGTTCTTC. This codes for CASSGGTSRYNEQFF. The rearrangement joins TRBV9 to TRBJ2-1, with TRBD2 identical over 9 bases. Germline-derived CDR1 and CDR2 are SGDLS and YYNGEE. The CDR3 is 15 residues long. With 3 bases clipped from V and 4 bases from J, the junction kept 5 bases outside the gene matches.

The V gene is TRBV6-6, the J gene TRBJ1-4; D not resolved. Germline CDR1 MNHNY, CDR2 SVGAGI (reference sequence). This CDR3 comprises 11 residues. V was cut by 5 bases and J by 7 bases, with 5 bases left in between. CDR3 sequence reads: CASSKLEKLFF. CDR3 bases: TGTGCCAGCAGTAAACTTGAAAAACTGTTTTTT.

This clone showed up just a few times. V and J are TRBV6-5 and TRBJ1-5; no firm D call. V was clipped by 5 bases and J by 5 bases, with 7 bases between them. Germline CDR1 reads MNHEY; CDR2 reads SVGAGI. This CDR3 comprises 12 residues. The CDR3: CASSNQDQPQHF. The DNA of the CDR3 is TGTGCCAGCAGTAACCAGGATCAGCCCCAGCATTTT.

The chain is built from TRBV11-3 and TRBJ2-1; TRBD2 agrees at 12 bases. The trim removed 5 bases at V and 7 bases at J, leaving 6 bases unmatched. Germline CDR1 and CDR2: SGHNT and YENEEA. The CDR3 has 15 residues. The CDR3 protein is CASSLRLAGENEQFF. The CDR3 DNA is TGTGCCAGCAGCCTCAGACTAGCGGGAGAGAATGAGCAGTTCTTC.

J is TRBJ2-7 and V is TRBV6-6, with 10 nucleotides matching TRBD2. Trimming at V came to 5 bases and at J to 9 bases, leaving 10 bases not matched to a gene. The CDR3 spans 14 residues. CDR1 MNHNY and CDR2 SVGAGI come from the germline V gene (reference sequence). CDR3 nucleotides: TGTGCCAGCAGTATAGGGCTAGCGGGAGAACGGCAGTACTTC. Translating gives CASSIGLAGERQYF.

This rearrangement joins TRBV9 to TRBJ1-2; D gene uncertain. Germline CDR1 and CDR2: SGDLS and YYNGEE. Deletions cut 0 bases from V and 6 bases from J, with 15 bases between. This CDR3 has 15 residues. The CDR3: CASSVDPGLRDGYTF. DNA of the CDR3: TGTGCCAGCAGCGTAGATCCCGGGCTGAGGGATGGCTACACCTTC.

This CDR3 reads CASSPTSGGNQETQYF. The CDR3 nucleotides read TGTGCCAGCAGTCCTACTAGCGGGGGAAATCAAGAGACCCAGTACTTC. This chain uses TRBV28 with TRBJ2-5; 11 nucleotides align to TRBD2. CDR1 MDHEN and CDR2 SYDVKM come from the germline V gene. This CDR3 has 16 amino acids. V was clipped by 5 bases and J by 2 bases; unmatched bases: 7.

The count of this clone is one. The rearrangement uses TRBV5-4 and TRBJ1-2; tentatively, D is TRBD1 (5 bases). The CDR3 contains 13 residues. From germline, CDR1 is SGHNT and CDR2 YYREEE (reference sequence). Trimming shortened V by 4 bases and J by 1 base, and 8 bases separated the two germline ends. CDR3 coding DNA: TGTGCCAGCAGCCAGACAGTTAACTATGGCTACACCTTC. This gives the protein CASSQTVNYGYTF.

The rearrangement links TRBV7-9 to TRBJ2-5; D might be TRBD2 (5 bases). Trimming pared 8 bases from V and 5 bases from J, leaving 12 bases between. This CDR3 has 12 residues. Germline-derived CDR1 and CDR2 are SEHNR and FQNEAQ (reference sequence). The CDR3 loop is CASASRGETQYF. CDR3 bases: TGTGCCAGCGCCAGCCGAGGGGAGACCCAGTACTTC.

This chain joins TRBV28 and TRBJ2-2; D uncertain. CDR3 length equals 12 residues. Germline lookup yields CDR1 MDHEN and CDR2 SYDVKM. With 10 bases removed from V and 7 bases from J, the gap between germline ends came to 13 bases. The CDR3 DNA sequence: TGTGCCATCCACGAGAGGAACGGGGAGCTGTTTTTT. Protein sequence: CAIHERNGELFF.

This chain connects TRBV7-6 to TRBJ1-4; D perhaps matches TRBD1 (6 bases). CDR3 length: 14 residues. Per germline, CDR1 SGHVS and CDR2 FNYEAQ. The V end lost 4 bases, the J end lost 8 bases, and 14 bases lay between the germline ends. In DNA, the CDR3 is TGTGCCAGCAGCTATGGAGGGGGGGAGGAAAAACTGTTTTTT. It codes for CASSYGGGEEKLFF.

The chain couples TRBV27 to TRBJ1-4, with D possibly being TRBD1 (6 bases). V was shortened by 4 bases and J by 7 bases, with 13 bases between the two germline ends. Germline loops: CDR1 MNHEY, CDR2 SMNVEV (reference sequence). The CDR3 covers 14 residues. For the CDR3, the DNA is TGTGCCAGCAGTTGGGACATAAGAGGTGAAAAACTGTTTTTT. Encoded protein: CASSWDIRGEKLFF.

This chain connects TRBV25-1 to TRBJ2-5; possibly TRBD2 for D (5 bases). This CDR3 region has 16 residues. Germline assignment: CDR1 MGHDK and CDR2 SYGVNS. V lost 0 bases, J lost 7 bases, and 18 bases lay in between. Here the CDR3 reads CASSEYSRDSMGTQYF. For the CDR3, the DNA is TGTGCCAGCAGTGAATATTCCCGGGATAGTATGGGGACCCAGTACTTC.

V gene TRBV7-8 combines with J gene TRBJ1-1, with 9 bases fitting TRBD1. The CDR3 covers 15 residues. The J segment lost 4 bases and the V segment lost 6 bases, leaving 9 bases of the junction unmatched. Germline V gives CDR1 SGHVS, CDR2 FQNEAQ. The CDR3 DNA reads TGTGCCAGCAGTCTGAGCACAGGGGGCGGCACTGAAGCTTTCTTT. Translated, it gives CASSLSTGGGTEAFF.

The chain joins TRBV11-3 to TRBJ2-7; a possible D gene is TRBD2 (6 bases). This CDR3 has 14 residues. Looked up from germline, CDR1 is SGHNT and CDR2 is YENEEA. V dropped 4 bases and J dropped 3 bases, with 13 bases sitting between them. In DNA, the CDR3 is TGTGCCAGCAGCTCGGAGGGACGGATCTACGAGCAGTACTTC. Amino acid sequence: CASSSEGRIYEQYF. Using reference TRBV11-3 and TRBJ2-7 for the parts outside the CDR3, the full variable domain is EAGVVQSPRYKIIEKKQPVAFWCNPISGHNTLYWYLQNLGQGPELLIRYENEEAVDDSQLPKDRFSAERLKGVDSTLKIQPAELGDSAVYLCASSSEGRIYEQYFGPGTRLTVT.

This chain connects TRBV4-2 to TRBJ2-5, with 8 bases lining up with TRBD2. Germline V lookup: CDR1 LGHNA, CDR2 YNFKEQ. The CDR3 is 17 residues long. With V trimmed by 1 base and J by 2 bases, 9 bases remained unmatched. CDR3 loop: CASSQGPGLEPQETQYF. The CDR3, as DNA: TGTGCCAGCAGCCAAGGGCCGGGACTAGAGCCACAAGAGACCCAGTACTTC.

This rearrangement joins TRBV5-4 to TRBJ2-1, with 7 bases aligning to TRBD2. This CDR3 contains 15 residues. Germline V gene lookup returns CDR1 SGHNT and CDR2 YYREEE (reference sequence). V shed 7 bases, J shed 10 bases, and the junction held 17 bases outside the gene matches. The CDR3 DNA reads TGTGCCAGCTCCGGAGCACTAGCGCCATCTCCCGAGCAGTTCTTC. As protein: CASSGALAPSPEQFF.

The CDR3 spells CASSWGERAYEQYF. The DNA for the CDR3 is TGTGCCAGCAGCTGGGGGGAAAGGGCCTACGAGCAGTACTTC. The chain combines TRBV6-5 with TRBJ2-7; D may be TRBD2 (6 bases). The V gene lost 6 bases and the J gene lost 2 bases, with 14 bases spanning the gap. The germline V gene encodes CDR1 MNHEY and CDR2 SVGAGI. The CDR3 is made up of 14 amino acids.